This TCR beta chain comes out of a study of blood T cell repertoires in COVID-19. Generated by immunoSEQ multiplex PCR, the TCRdb table keeps only in-frame clones and is missing some. The table has roughly 250,000 clones, roughly nine tenths seen once. On this clone itself: The same CDR3 also results from other DNA sequences found in this sample.

This TCR came from a woman younger than 45 with acute COVID-19. Sequenced input: PBMCs or T cells enriched from blood (not recorded which).

DNA of the CDR3: TGTGCCAGCAGCTGGGGACAGGGAGCTAACTATGGCTACACCTTC. Amino acids: CASSWGQGANYGYTF. The chain carries TRBV5-6 and TRBJ1-2, with 9 positions matching TRBD1. The junction had 3 bases not matched to a gene; V was cut back by 3 bases and J by 0 bases. CDR3 length equals 15 residues. Per germline, CDR1 SGHDT and CDR2 YYEEEE.